The 13 T cell receptor beta chains below all came from one sample that was sequenced in a study of OX40 agonist ivuxolimab in advanced cancers. The assay was immunoSEQ multiplex PCR, and TCRdb's table has in-frame clones only and misses some. The repertoire holds tens of thousands of clones, over 75% seen once, with around a fifth in the top ten. The sequencing here drew on CD4+ or CD8+ T cells sorted from blood, taken in a trial of the OX40 agonist ivuxolimab. These receptors all stem from an adult with an advanced solid tumor such as melanoma, head and neck, liver or kidney cancer.

The V gene is TRBV23-1, the J gene TRBJ2-1; no firm D call. TRBV23-1 counts as an open reading frame of uncertain function. The CDR3 spans 16 residues. Trimming took 3 bases from V and 0 from J, leaving 12 bases between them. CDR3 in amino acids: CASSHFHIRSYNEQFF. DNA of the CDR3: TGCGCCAGCAGTCATTTCCATATCCGCTCCTACAATGAGCAGTTCTTC.

The chain couples TRBV9 to TRBJ2-7; D gene unclear. CDR3 length equals 13 residues. V was pared by 6 bases and J by 7 bases, with 17 bases between. The germline V gene encodes CDR1 SGDLS and CDR2 YYNGEE. The DNA of the CDR3 is TGTGCCAGCAAAAAGGGCCCGCCCCGGGAGCAGTACTTC. It translates to CASKKGPPREQYF.

V gene TRBV9 combines with J gene TRBJ2-7, with D maybe TRBD2 (5 bases). Germline assignment: CDR1 SGDLS and CDR2 YYNGEE. This CDR3 spans 14 amino acids. Trimming cost V 7 bases and J 3 bases, with 17 bases left between them. CDR3 loop: CASGPGNSLYEQYF. In DNA form, the CDR3 reads TGTGCCAGCGGCCCGGGGAACTCCCTCTACGAGCAGTACTTC.

The V gene is TRBV5-1, the J gene TRBJ1-2; D is ambiguous. This CDR3 is built from 13 residues. V lost 4 bases and J lost 4, with 11 bases in between. The V gene's germline CDR1 is SGHRS and CDR2 YFSETQ. This CDR3 is CASSLGITYGYTF. The DNA of the CDR3 is TGCGCCAGCAGCCTAGGGATTACCTATGGCTACACCTTC.

This clone was found a few times. The rearrangement uses TRBV30 and TRBJ1-1, with no clear D. There are 12 residues in the CDR3. V was pared by 5 bases and J by 4 bases, with 11 bases between. Looked up from germline, CDR1 is GTSNPN and CDR2 is SVGIG (reference sequence). The CDR3 DNA reads as TGTGCCTGGTCCCCTCTCGGCACTGAAGCTTTCTTT. Translated: CAWSPLGTEAFF.

V and J are TRBV6-5 and TRBJ2-7; D is possibly TRBD2 (6 bases). There are 15 residues in the CDR3. Germline V gene data show CDR1 as MNHEY and CDR2 as SVGAGI. The V end lost 4 bases, the J end lost 6 bases, and 19 bases lay between the germline ends. In DNA, the CDR3 is TGTGCCAGCAGTTTCACGGGACGCGGGAAGGCCGAGCAGTACTTC. This encodes CASSFTGRGKAEQYF.

This chain links TRBV7-2 with TRBJ1-1, with no clear D. The CDR3 has 15 amino acids. Germline CDR1 SGHTA, CDR2 FQGNSA. Trimming cost V 1 base and J 6 bases, with 15 bases left between them. CDR3 coding DNA: TGTGCCAGCAGCTTAGGTACCGGATTCGACCCTGAAGCTTTCTTT. Amino acid sequence: CASSLGTGFDPEAFF.

The chain recombines TRBV30 with TRBJ1-1, with D uncertain. Trimming removed 2 bases at V and 0 bases at J, with 7 bases between. CDR1 and CDR2 (germline): GTSNPN, SVGIG (reference sequence). The CDR3 totals 13 residues. The CDR3 coding sequence is TGTGCCTGGAGTATAACAGTGAACACTGAAGCTTTCTTT. Residues: CAWSITVNTEAFF.

The chain uses TRBV7-9 and TRBJ2-5, with D possibly TRBD2 on 6 matching bases. There are 13 residues in the CDR3. Germline V gene data show CDR1 as SEHNR and CDR2 as FQNEAQ (reference sequence). V shed 7 bases and J shed 5 bases, with 14 bases lying between them. The CDR3 DNA reads as TGTGCCAGCAACCTGCTAGCGATGGAGACCCAGTACTTC. Translation gives CASNLLAMETQYF.

The chain couples TRBV5-8 to TRBJ1-1; D not certain. Germline V gene lookup returns CDR1 SGHTS and CDR2 YDEGEE. Deletions cut 2 bases from V and 2 bases from J, with 10 bases between. CDR3 size: 14 residues. The CDR3 nucleotides are TGTGCCAGCAGCTTCAACAGCCTTAACACTGAAGCTTTCTTT. Translation gives CASSFNSLNTEAFF.

This chain links TRBV25-1 with TRBJ2-3; 8 bases are a match to TRBD1. Trimming at V came to 4 bases and at J to 4 bases, leaving 4 bases not matched to a gene. Germline assignment: CDR1 MGHDK and CDR2 SYGVNS. This CDR3 spans 14 amino acids. The DNA for the CDR3 is TGTGCCAGCAGTGTGACAGGGGCCCCAGATACGCAGTATTTT. Protein sequence: CASSVTGAPDTQYF.

The chain couples TRBV9 to TRBJ1-3; D unclear. Germline V gene data show CDR1 as SGDLS and CDR2 as YYNGEE. Trimming took off 3 bases at V and 6 bases at J, with 16 bases between the two ends. The CDR3 runs to 15 residues. CDR3 coding DNA: TGTGCCAGCAGCGGGCGACAAGATTCAATAAACACCATATATTTT. Protein product: CASSGRQDSINTIYF.

This clone was observed a few times. The rearrangement links TRBV30 to TRBJ1-1, with D possibly being TRBD1 (5 bases). The CDR3 consists of 11 residues. Germline lookup yields CDR1 GTSNPN and CDR2 SVGIG (reference sequence). The V and J ends lost 6 bases and 11 bases respectively, with 16 bases between them. The CDR3 loop reads CACYRARGAFF. CDR3 bases: TGTGCCTGCTATAGAGCCCGGGGGGCTTTCTTT.